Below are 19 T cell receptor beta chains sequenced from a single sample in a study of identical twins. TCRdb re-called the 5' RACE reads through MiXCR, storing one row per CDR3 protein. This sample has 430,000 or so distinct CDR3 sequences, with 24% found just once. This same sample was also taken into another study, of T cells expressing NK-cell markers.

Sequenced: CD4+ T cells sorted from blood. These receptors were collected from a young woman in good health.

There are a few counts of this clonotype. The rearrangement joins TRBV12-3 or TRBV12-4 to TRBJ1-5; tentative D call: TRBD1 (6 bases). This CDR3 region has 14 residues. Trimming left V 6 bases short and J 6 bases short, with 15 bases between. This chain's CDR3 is CASRLVGGGQPQHF. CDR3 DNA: TGTGCCAGCAGATTGGTCGGGGGCGGTCAGCCCCAGCATTTT.

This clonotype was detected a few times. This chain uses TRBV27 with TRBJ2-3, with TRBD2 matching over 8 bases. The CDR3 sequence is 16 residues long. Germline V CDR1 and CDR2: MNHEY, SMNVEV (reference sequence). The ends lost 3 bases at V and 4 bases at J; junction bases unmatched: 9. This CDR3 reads CASSFEAGGRPDTQYF. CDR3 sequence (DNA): TGTGCCAGCAGTTTTGAGGCGGGGGGTCGCCCAGATACGCAGTATTTT.

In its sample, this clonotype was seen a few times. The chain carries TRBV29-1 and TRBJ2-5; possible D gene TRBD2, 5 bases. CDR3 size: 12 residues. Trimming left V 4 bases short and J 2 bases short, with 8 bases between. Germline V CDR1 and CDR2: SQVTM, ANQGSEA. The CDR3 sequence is CSVGGGQETQYF. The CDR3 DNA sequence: TGCAGCGTTGGCGGAGGACAAGAGACCCAGTACTTC.

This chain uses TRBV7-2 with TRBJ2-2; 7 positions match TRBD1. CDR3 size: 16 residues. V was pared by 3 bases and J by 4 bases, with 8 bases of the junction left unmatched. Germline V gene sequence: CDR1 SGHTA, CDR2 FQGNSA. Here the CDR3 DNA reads TGTGCCAGCAGCTTTCTCCCGACAGGGTCCACCGGGGAGCTGTTTTTT. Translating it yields CASSFLPTGSTGELFF.

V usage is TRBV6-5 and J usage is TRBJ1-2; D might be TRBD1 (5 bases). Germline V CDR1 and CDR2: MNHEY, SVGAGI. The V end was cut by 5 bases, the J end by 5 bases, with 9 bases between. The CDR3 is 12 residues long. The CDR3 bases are TGTGCCAGCAGTGCACGACAGTATGGCTACACCTTC. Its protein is CASSARQYGYTF.

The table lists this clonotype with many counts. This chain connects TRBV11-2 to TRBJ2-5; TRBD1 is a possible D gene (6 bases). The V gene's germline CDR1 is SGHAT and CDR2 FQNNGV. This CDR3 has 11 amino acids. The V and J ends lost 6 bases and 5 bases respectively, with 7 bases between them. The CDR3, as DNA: TGTGCCAGCAGGAGGGGGGAGACCCAGTACTTC. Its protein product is CASRRGETQYF.

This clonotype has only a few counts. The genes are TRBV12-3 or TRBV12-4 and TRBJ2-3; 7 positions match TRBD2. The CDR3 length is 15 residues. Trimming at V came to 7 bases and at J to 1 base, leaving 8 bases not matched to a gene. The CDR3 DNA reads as TGTGCCAGCACCAATAGCGGGCCGTGCACAGATACGCAGTATTTT. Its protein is CASTNSGPCTDTQYF.

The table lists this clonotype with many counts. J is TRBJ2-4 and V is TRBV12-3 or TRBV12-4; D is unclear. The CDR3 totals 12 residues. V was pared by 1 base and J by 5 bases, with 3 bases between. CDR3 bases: TGTGCCAGCAGTTTAGAAGAAAACATTCAGTACTTC. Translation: CASSLEENIQYF.

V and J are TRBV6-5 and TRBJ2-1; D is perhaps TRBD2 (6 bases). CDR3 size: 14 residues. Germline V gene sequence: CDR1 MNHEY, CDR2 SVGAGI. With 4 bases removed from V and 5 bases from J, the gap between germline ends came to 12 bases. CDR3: CASSFRTINNEQFF. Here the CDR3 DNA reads TGTGCCAGCAGTTTCCGGACTATCAACAATGAGCAGTTCTTC.

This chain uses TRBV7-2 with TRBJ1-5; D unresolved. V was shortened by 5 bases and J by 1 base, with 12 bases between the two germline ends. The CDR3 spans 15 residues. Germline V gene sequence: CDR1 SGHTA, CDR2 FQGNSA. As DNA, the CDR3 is TGTGCCAGCAGCAAGGTGGGATGGAGCAATCAGCCCCAGCATTTT. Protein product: CASSKVGWSNQPQHF. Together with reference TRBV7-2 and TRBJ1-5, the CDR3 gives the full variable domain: GAGVSQSPSNKVTEKGKDVELRCDPISGHTALYWYRQSLGQGLEFLIYFQGNSAPDKSGLPSDRFSAERTGGSVSTLTIQRTQQEDSAVYLCASSKVGWSNQPQHFGDGTRLSIL.

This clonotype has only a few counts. The CDR3 nucleotides are TGCGCCAGCAGCGTGGAGGGCACAGATACGCAGTATTTT. This sequence encodes CASSVEGTDTQYF. V is TRBV5-1 and J is TRBJ2-3, with D possibly TRBD2 on 5 matching bases. V dropped 4 bases and J dropped 1 base, with 7 bases sitting between them. The germline gives CDR1 SGHRS, CDR2 YFSETQ. The CDR3 has 13 amino acids.

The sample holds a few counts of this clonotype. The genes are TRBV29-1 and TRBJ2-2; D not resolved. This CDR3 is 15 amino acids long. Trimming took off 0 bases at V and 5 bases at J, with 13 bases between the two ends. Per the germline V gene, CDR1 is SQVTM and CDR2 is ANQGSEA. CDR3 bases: TGCAGCGTTGAAGATAGGCGGAAAGGGACCGGGGAGCTGTTTTTT. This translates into CSVEDRRKGTGELFF.

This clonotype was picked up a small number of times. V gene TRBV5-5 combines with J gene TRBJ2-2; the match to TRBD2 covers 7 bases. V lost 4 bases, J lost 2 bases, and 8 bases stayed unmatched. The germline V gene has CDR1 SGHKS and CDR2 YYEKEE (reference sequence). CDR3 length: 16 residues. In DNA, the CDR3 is TGTGCCAGCAGCCCATCTAGCGGCCTTAACACCGGGGAGCTGTTTTTT. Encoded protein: CASSPSSGLNTGELFF.

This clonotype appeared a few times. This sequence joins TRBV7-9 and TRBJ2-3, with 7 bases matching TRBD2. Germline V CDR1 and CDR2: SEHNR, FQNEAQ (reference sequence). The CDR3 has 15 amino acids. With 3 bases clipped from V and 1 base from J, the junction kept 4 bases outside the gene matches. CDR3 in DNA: TGTGCCAGCAGCTTTTCGAGCGGGGGCACAGATACGCAGTATTTT. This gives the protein CASSFSSGGTDTQYF.

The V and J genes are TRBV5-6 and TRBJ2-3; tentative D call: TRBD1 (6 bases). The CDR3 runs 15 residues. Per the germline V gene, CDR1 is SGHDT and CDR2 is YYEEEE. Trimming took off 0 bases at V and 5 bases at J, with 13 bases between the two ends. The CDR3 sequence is CASSLGGPFQDTQYF. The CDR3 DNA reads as TGTGCCAGCAGCTTGGGGGGGCCCTTTCAAGATACGCAGTATTTT.

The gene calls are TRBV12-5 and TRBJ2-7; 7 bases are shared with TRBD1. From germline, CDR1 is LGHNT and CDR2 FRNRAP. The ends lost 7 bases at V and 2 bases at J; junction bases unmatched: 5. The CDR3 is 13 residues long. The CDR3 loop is CASAVDRAYEQYF. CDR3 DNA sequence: TGTGCTAGTGCCGTTGACAGGGCCTACGAGCAGTACTTC. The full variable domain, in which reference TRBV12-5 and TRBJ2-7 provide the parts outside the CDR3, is DARVTQTPRHKVTEMGQEVTMRCQPILGHNTVFWYRQTMMQGLELLAYFRNRAPLDDSGMPKDRFSAEMPDATLATLKIQPSEPRDSAVYFCASAVDRAYEQYFGPGTRLTVT.

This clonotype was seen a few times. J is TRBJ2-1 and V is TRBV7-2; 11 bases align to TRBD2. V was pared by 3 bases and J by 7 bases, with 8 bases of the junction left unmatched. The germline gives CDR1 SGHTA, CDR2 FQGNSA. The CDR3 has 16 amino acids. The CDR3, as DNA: TGTGCCAGCAGCTTCCCGGGACTAGCGGACAGAAATGAGCAGTTCTTC. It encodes CASSFPGLADRNEQFF. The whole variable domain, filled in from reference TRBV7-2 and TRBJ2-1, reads GAGVSQSPSNKVTEKGKDVELRCDPISGHTALYWYRQSLGQGLEFLIYFQGNSAPDKSGLPSDRFSAERTGGSVSTLTIQRTQQEDSAVYLCASSFPGLADRNEQFFGPGTRLTVL.

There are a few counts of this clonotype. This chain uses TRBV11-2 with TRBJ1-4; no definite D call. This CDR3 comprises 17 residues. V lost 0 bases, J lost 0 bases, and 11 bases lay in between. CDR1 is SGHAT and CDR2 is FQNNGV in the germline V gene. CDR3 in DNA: TGTGCCAGCAGCTTAGATCAGGTCTCCGCAACTAATGAAAAACTGTTTTTT. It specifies CASSLDQVSATNEKLFF.

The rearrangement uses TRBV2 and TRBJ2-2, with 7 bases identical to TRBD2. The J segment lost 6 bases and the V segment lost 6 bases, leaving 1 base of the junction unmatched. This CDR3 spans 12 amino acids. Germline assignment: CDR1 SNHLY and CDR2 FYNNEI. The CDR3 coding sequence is TGTGCCAGCAGACTAGCGCCCGGGGAGCTGTTTTTT. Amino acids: CASRLAPGELFF.